The present TCR beta chain was sequenced within a study of blood T cells in healthy people across ages. Trimming left V 3 bases short and J 1 base short, with 10 bases between. Germline V gives CDR1 SNHLY, CDR2 FYNNEI. The CDR3 consists of 15 residues. With a J-beta primer mix and a sample-barcoded 5' primer, a second PCR ran roughly 6 to 11 cycles. Every cDNA molecule bore a tag from a template-switch adaptor containing 12 random nucleotides. TCRdb reprocessed the 5' RACE reads via MiXCR and lists one record per CDR3 protein. The sample yields about 1.1 million distinct CDR3 sequences, roughly two fifths seen once.

The sequence derives from a man between 18 and 35 years old in good health. This sequence joins TRBV2 and TRBJ2-1; D might be TRBD2 (6 bases). Material for sequencing was blood. The CDR3 here is CASSDQAGSYNEQFF. CDR3 DNA sequence: TGTGCCAGCAGTGATCAGGCGGGATCCTACAATGAGCAGTTCTTC.